The 24 T cell receptor beta chains below all came from one sample that was sequenced in a study of CD8 T cells in Susac syndrome. RNA amounts of about 0.45 to 1 ug underwent reverse transcription with random hexamers. TCRdb independently ran MiXCR on the immunoSEQ multiplex PCR reads; one entry per CDR3 protein. The data contain roughly 160,000 distinct CDR3 sequences, 90% to 96% of them singletons. Sequencing was performed on CD4+ T cells from PBMCs. These receptors came from a human donor with Susac syndrome.

The rearrangement links TRBV10-3 to TRBJ2-3, with unresolved D. Per germline, CDR1 ENHRY and CDR2 SYGVKD. The V and J ends lost 2 bases and 0 bases respectively, with 15 bases between them. The CDR3 length is 17 residues. CDR3 sequence (DNA): TGTGCCATCAGTGAGCCGAAGGCCGGGCTGAGCACAGATACGCAGTATTTT. This codes for CAISEPKAGLSTDTQYF.

The rearrangement links TRBV15 to TRBJ1-5; D gene uncertain. Trimming stripped 1 base from V and 1 base from J, with 11 bases between. The CDR3 contains 16 residues. Germline V CDR1 and CDR2: LNHNV, YYDKDF (reference sequence). CDR3 amino acids: CATSRVWGLSNQPQHF. DNA of the CDR3: TGTGCCACCAGCAGAGTCTGGGGTTTGAGCAATCAGCCCCAGCATTTT. The full variable domain, completed using reference TRBV15 and TRBJ1-5, is DAMVIQNPRYQVTQFGKPVTLSCSQTLNHNVMYWYQQKSSQAPKLLFHYYDKDFNNEADTPDNFQSRRPNTSFCFLDIRSPGLGDTAMYLCATSRVWGLSNQPQHFGDGTRLSIL.

This sequence joins TRBV20-1 and TRBJ2-3; D gene ambiguous. Germline V gene data show CDR1 as DFQATT and CDR2 as SNEGSKA (reference sequence). The CDR3 runs 13 residues. The V and J ends lost 7 bases and 0 bases respectively, with 11 bases between them. CDR3 coding DNA: TGCAGTGGGGTGGACGGGAGCACAGATACGCAGTATTTT. Translation gives CSGVDGSTDTQYF.

The J gene is TRBJ1-2, the V gene TRBV25-1; D possibly corresponds to TRBD1 (5 bases). The germline V gene has CDR1 MGHDK and CDR2 SYGVNS. V was pared by 3 bases and J by 4 bases, with 18 bases between. This CDR3 is built from 16 residues. The CDR3 DNA reads TGTGCCAGCAGTGATCGGCGCAGGGACGACCTCTATGGCTACACCTTC. It encodes CASSDRRRDDLYGYTF.

The DNA for the CDR3 is TGTGCCAGTACCGAATACGGGGGGACAGTCATGAACACTGAAGCTTTCTTT. Protein sequence: CASTEYGGTVMNTEAFF. This chain uses TRBV19 with TRBJ1-1, with 7 bases matching TRBD1. The CDR3 has 17 residues. V lost 7 bases, J lost 0 bases, and 14 bases stayed unmatched. CDR1 and CDR2 from the germline V gene are LNHDA and SQIVND (reference sequence).

J is TRBJ2-5 and V is TRBV18, with 10 positions matching TRBD1. CDR3 length: 15 residues. J was trimmed by 5 bases and V by 5 bases; bases with no gene match: 8. The germline gives CDR1 KGHSH, CDR2 LQKENI. The CDR3 region has the DNA TGTGCCAGCTCAAATTGGGACAGGGGTACGGAGACCCAGTACTTC. Protein: CASSNWDRGTETQYF.

The chain combines TRBV29-1 with TRBJ1-5; D gene uncertain. The CDR3 is made up of 14 amino acids. The germline gives CDR1 SQVTM, CDR2 ANQGSEA. Deletions cut 4 bases from V and 6 bases from J, with 16 bases between. The CDR3 DNA reads as TGCAGCGTTGGAGTGCGGCCTCCCCGTCAGCCCCAGCATTTT. Translating gives CSVGVRPPRQPQHF.

V is TRBV19 and J is TRBJ2-7; D is unresolved. CDR1 is LNHDA and CDR2 is SQIVND in the germline V gene (reference sequence). The CDR3 contains 15 residues. With 3 bases removed from V and 6 bases from J, the gap between germline ends came to 18 bases. CDR3 region: CASSIRRTPPGEQYF. The CDR3 region has the DNA TGTGCCAGTAGTATCCGACGGACGCCCCCGGGCGAGCAGTACTTC.

The V gene is TRBV27, the J gene TRBJ2-4; D may correspond to TRBD1 or TRBD2 (5 bases each). V was pared by 7 bases and J by 3 bases, with 10 bases between. The CDR3 covers 13 residues. Germline CDR1 and CDR2: MNHEY and SMNVEV (reference sequence). The CDR3 reads CASTGTNKNIQYF. As DNA, the CDR3 is TGTGCCAGCACAGGGACCAACAAAAACATTCAGTACTTC.

V is TRBV24-1 and J is TRBJ2-2, with 13 bases aligning to TRBD2. With V trimmed by 5 bases and J by 5 bases, 7 bases remained unmatched. The CDR3 extends over 17 amino acids. The V gene's germline CDR1 is KGHDR and CDR2 SFDVKD. CDR3 protein: CATSGGTSGTRTGELFF. The CDR3 region has the DNA TGTGCCACCAGTGGTGGGACTAGCGGGACGAGAACCGGGGAGCTGTTTTTT.

This clonotype was seen a single time. The rearrangement uses TRBV3-1 and TRBJ2-3; unclear D gene. The CDR3 loop spans 19 amino acids. Germline assignment: CDR1 LGHDT and CDR2 YNNKEL (reference sequence). Deletions cut 2 bases from V and 3 bases from J, with 24 bases between. The DNA for the CDR3 is TGTGCCAGCAGCCAATTCCCCGTTTGGACCGTTATTAGAACAGATACGCAGTATTTT. This sequence encodes CASSQFPVWTVIRTDTQYF.

J is TRBJ2-6 and V is TRBV27; D gene unclear. This CDR3 is built from 15 residues. Germline assignment: CDR1 MNHEY and CDR2 SMNVEV (reference sequence). The germline V and J ends were trimmed by 6 bases and 0 bases, with 9 bases remaining between them. CDR3 amino acids: CASRPTLSGANVLTF. For the CDR3, the DNA is TGTGCCAGCAGGCCGACTCTCTCTGGGGCCAACGTCCTGACTTTC.

Points on this clonotype: One end of the junction does not line up with germline, which may come from a read error. The rearrangement links TRBV5-6 to TRBJ1-2; 10 bases map to TRBD1. Germline assignment: CDR1 SGHDT and CDR2 YYEEEE. This CDR3 comprises 15 residues. CDR3 nucleotides: TGTGCCAACAGCCCGCCGGGGGACAGGGGCTATGGCTACACCTTC. Translating it yields CANSPPGDRGYGYTF. Based on the CDR3 plus reference TRBV5-6 and TRBJ1-2, the full variable domain is DAGVTQSPTHLIKTRGQQVTLRCSPKSGHDTVSWYQQALGQGPQFIFQYYEEEERQRGNFPDRFSGHQFPNYSSELNVNALLLGDSALYLCANSPPGDRGYGYTFGSGTRLTVV.

The chain has TRBV5-1 and TRBJ2-7; 9 bases agree with TRBD1. V lost 1 base and J lost 3; bases outside the gene matches: 5. CDR1 and CDR2 (germline): SGHRS, YFSETQ. The CDR3 has 15 amino acids. Written as DNA, the CDR3 is TGCGCCAGCAGCTTGAGCCCGGGACAGGGCTACGAGCAGTACTTC. Translation: CASSLSPGQGYEQYF. The variable domain in full, completed from reference TRBV5-1 and TRBJ2-7, reads KAGVTQTPRYLIKTRGQQVTLSCSPISGHRSVSWYQQTPGQGLQFLFEYFSETQRNKGNFPGRFSGRQFSNSRSEMNVSTLELGDSALYLCASSLSPGQGYEQYFGPGTRLTVT.

In its sample, this clonotype was seen once. This sequence joins TRBV7-2 and TRBJ2-3; D is ambiguous. This CDR3 spans 12 amino acids. V lost 4 bases and J 6 bases, leaving 8 bases between the germline ends. The germline V gene has CDR1 SGHTA and CDR2 FQGNSA. The CDR3 DNA reads as TGTGCCAGCAGCTCTAGAGCGGATACGCAGTATTTT. Its translation is CASSSRADTQYF. Full variable domain (rest looked up from reference TRBV7-2 and TRBJ2-3): GAGVSQSPSNKVTEKGKDVELRCDPISGHTALYWYRQSLGQGLEFLIYFQGNSAPDKSGLPSDRFSAERTGGSVSTLTIQRTQQEDSAVYLCASSSRADTQYFGPGTRLTVL.

This sequence joins TRBV7-9 and TRBJ2-1, with TRBD2 matching 13 bases. The germline CDR1 and CDR2 sequences are SEHNR and FQNEAQ (reference sequence). This CDR3 has 15 amino acids. J was trimmed by 6 bases and V by 3 bases; bases with no gene match: 2. The CDR3 DNA follows: TGTGCCAGCAGCTTCCGACTAGCGGGGGGCAATGAGCAGTTCTTC. Protein sequence: CASSFRLAGGNEQFF.

The V and J genes are TRBV12-3 or TRBV12-4 and TRBJ1-6, with 11 bases lining up with TRBD1. The junction had 4 bases not matched to a gene; V was cut back by 6 bases and J by 9 bases. The CDR3 has 14 residues. The CDR3 is CASRGQGAGSPLHF. The CDR3 coding sequence is TGTGCCAGCAGAGGACAGGGGGCTGGTTCACCCCTCCACTTT.

The chain recombines TRBV11-2 with TRBJ1-2; D not resolved. The CDR3 runs 12 residues. Germline assignment: CDR1 SGHAT and CDR2 FQNNGV. V was shortened by 10 bases and J by 4 bases, with 13 bases between the two germline ends. CDR3 sequence (DNA): TGTGCCACCATAAGCCCAGGCTATGGCTACACCTTC. Amino acid sequence: CATISPGYGYTF.

The chain is built from TRBV6-5 and TRBJ2-7, with TRBD1 matching 7 bases. Germline assignment: CDR1 MNHEY and CDR2 SVGAGI. The junction had 4 bases not matched to a gene; V was cut back by 2 bases and J by 3 bases. There are 14 residues in the CDR3. CDR3 sequence (DNA): TGTGCCAGCAGTTACGACTGGACAGGCTACGAGCAGTACTTC. Translated: CASSYDWTGYEQYF.

The rearrangement links TRBV20-1 to TRBJ1-1, with TRBD1 matching 7 bases. Trimming took 6 bases from V and 3 from J; bases not matched to a gene: 7. Germline lookup yields CDR1 DFQATT and CDR2 SNEGSKA (reference sequence). CDR3 length: 13 residues. The CDR3 DNA reads as TGCAGTGCGTCGAGAGACAGGGACACTGAAGCTTTCTTT. Encoded protein: CSASRDRDTEAFF.

This chain connects TRBV5-1 to TRBJ2-7; no clear D. V lost 4 bases and J 0 bases, leaving 14 bases between the germline ends. This CDR3 comprises 15 residues. Germline CDR1 and CDR2: SGHRS and YFSETQ. CDR3 coding DNA: TGCGCCAGCAGCATAAGACCGTCGCGCTCCTACGAGCAGTACGTC. Its translation is CASSIRPSRSYEQYV.

The J gene is TRBJ2-1, the V gene TRBV9; 13 bases align to TRBD2. J lost 7 bases, V lost 2 bases, and 3 bases had no gene match. Germline V gives CDR1 SGDLS, CDR2 YYNGEE. The CDR3 totals 15 residues. The CDR3 nucleotides read TGTGCCAGCAGCGTGATGACTAGCGGGAGGAATGAGCAGTTCTTC. It is translated as CASSVMTSGRNEQFF.

J is TRBJ2-1 and V is TRBV19; D possibly corresponds to TRBD1 (6 bases). Per the germline V gene, CDR1 is LNHDA and CDR2 is SQIVND (reference sequence). V lost 3 bases to trimming and J lost 10 bases, with 10 bases between them. The CDR3 is 12 residues long. CDR3 loop: CASSMTGGEQFF. The CDR3 DNA sequence: TGTGCCAGTAGTATGACAGGCGGAGAGCAGTTCTTC.

CDR3 in DNA: TGTGCCAGTTATAGGACAGGGACCCAAGAGACCCAGTACTTC. It encodes CASYRTGTQETQYF. V gene TRBV2 combines with J gene TRBJ2-5; 8 bases agree with TRBD1. V lost 9 bases, J lost 1 base, and 7 bases stayed unmatched. CDR1 and CDR2 (germline): SNHLY, FYNNEI. The CDR3 loop spans 14 amino acids.